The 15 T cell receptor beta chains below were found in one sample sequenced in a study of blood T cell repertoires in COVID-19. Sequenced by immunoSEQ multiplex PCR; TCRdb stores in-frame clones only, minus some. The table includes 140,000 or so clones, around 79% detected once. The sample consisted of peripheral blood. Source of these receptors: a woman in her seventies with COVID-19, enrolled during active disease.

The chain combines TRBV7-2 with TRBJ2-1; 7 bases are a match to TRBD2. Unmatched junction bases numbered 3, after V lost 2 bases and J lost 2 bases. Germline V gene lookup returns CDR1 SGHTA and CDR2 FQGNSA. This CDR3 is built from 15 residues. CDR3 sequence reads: CASSLQRGAYNEQFF. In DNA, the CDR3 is TGTGCCAGCAGCTTACAGCGGGGAGCCTACAATGAGCAGTTCTTC.

Here the CDR3 reads CASHLTGGSTDTQYF. CDR3 nucleotides: TGCGCCAGCCACCTTACAGGGGGCTCAACAGATACGCAGTATTTT. The chain links TRBV5-1 to TRBJ2-3, with 9 bases that match TRBD1. This CDR3 comprises 15 residues. In germline, CDR1 is SGHRS, CDR2 YFSETQ. The junction had 9 bases not matched to a gene; V was cut back by 7 bases and J by 3 bases. Drawing the rest from reference TRBV5-1 and TRBJ2-3, the complete variable domain is KAGVTQTPRYLIKTRGQQVTLSCSPISGHRSVSWYQQTPGQGLQFLFEYFSETQRNKGNFPGRFSGRQFSNSRSEMNVSTLELGDSALYLCASHLTGGSTDTQYFGPGTRLTVL.

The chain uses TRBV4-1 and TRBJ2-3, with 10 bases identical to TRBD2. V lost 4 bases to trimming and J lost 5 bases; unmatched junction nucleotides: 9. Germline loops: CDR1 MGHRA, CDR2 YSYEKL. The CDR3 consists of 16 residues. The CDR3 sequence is CASSPYSGGMEDTQYF. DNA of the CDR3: TGCGCCAGCAGCCCTTATAGCGGGGGGATGGAAGATACGCAGTATTTT.

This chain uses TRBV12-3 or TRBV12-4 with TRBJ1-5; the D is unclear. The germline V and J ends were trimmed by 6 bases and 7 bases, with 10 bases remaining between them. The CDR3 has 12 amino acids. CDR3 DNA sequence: TGTGCCAGCAGATGGGAGGAGCAGCCCCAGCATTTT. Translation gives CASRWEEQPQHF.

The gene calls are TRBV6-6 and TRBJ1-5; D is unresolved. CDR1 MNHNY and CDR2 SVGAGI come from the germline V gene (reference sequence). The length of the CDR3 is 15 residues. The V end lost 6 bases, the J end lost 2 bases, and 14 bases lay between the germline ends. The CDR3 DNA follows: TGTGCCAGCAGGCCCGGGGAATTCGGCAATCAGCCCCAGCATTTT. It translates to CASRPGEFGNQPQHF.

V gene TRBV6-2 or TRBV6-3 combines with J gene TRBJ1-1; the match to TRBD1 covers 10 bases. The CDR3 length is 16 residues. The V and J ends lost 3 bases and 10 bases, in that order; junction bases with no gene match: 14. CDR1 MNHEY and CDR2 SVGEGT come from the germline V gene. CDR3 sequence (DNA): TGTGCCAGCAGTTATTCCGGGACAGGGGATCTGCTGCGAGCTTTCTTT. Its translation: CASSYSGTGDLLRAFF.

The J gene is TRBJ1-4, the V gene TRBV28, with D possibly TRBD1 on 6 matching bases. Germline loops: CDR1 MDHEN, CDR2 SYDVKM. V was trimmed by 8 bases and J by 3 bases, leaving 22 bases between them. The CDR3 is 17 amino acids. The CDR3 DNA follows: TGTGCCAGCGCCTATGCAGGGGTCTTACTCCCTAATGAAAAACTGTTTTTT. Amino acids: CASAYAGVLLPNEKLFF.

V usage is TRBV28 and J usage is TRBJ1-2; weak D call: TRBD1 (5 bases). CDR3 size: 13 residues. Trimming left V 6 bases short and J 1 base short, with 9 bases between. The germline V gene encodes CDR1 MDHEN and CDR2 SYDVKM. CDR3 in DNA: TGTGCCAGCAGGGAGACAGTTAACTATGGCTACACCTTC. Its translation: CASRETVNYGYTF.

The CDR3: CASSATGANNQPQHF. CDR3 sequence (DNA): TGTGCCAGTAGTGCCACAGGGGCCAACAATCAGCCCCAGCATTTT. The chain recombines TRBV19 with TRBJ1-5, with 7 positions matching TRBD1. The CDR3 totals 15 residues. Germline V lookup: CDR1 LNHDA, CDR2 SQIVND (reference sequence). The junction had 7 bases not matched to a gene; V was cut back by 5 bases and J by 3 bases.

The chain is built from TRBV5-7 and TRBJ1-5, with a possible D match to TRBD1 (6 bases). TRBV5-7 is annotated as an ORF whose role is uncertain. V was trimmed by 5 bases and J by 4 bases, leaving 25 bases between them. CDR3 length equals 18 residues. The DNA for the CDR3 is TGTGCCAGCAGTTACCATCGGCACAGGGTGAGGTTGAATCAGCCCCAGCATTTT. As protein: CASSYHRHRVRLNQPQHF.

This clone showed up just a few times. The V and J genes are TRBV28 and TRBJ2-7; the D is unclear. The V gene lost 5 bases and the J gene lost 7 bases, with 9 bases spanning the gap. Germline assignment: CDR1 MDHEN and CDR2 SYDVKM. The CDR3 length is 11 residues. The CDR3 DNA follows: TGTGCCAGCAGTACCCTAAGAGAGCAGTACTTC. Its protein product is CASSTLREQYF.

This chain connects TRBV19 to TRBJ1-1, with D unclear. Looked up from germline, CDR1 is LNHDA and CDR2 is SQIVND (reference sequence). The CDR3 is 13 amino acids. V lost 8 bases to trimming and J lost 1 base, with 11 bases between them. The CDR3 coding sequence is TGTGCCAGTTCCCGGGTTCCGAACACTGAAGCTTTCTTT. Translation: CASSRVPNTEAFF.

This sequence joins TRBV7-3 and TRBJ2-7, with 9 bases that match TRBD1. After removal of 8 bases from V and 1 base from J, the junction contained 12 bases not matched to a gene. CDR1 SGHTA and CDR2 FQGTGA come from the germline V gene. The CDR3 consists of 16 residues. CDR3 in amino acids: CASRDRDFRESYEQYF. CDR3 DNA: TGTGCCAGCCGGGACAGGGATTTCCGTGAGTCCTACGAGCAGTACTTC.

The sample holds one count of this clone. The CDR3 coding sequence is TGTGCCAGCAGCTTAGCAGCAGGGAGGGGGGTAGCCCAGGGGCAGCAGTATTTT. As protein: CASSLAAGRGVAQGQQYF. The V gene is TRBV7-6, the J gene TRBJ2-3, with a possible D match to TRBD2 (7 bases). The germline CDR1 and CDR2 sequences are SGHVS and FNYEAQ. V was shortened by 0 bases and J by 11 bases, with 27 bases between the two germline ends. This CDR3 comprises 18 residues. The whole variable domain, remainder taken from reference TRBV7-6 and TRBJ2-3, is GAGVSQSPRYKVTKRGQDVALRCDPISGHVSLYWYRQALGQGPEFLTYFNYEAQQDKSGLPNDRFSAERPEGSISTLTIQRTEQRDSAMYRCASSLAAGRGVAQGQQYFGPGTRLTVL.

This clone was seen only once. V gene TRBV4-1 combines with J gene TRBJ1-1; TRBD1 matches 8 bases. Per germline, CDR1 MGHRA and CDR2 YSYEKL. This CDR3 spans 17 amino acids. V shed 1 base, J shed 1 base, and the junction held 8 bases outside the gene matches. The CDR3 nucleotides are TGCGCCAGCAGCCAAGTTCCGCAGGGGGCCAGGAACACTGAAGCTTTCTTT. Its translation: CASSQVPQGARNTEAFF.